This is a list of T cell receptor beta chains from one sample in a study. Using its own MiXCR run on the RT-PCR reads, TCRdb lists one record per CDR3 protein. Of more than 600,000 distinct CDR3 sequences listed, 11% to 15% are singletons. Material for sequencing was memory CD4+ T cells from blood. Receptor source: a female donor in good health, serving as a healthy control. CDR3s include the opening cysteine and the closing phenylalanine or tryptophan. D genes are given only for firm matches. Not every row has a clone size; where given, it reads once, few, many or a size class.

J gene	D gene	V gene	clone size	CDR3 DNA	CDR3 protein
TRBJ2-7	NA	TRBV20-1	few	TGCAGTGCTACAGACCCATACTACGAGCAGTACTTC	CSATDPYYEQYF
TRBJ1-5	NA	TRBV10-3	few	TGTGCCATCAAGCAAGACAGTAGCAATCAGCCCCAGCATTTT	CAIKQDSSNQPQHF
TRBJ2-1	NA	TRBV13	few	TGTGCCAGCAGCTTAGGGGTCATCCTGTACAATGAGCAGTTCTTC	CASSLGVILYNEQFF
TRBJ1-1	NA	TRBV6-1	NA	TGTGCCAGCAGTCGGGGGGGCACGTCTTTCACTGAAGCTTTCTTT	CASSRGGTSFTEAFF
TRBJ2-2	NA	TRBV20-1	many	TGCAGTGCTAGAGATCCCGGCAAACGGGACGGGGAGCTGTTTTTT	CSARDPGKRDGELFF
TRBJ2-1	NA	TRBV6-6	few	TGTGCCAGCAGGTTACCTCAGGGCGATGAGCAGTTCTTC	CASRLPQGDEQFF
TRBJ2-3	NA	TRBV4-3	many	TGCGCCAGCAGCCAAGACAGGTTCACAGATACGCAGTATTTT	CASSQDRFTDTQYF
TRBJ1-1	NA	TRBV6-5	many	TGTGCCAGCCATCGGGCTGGGATAACTGAAGCTTTCTTT	CASHRAGITEAFF
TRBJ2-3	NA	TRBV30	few	TGTGCCTGGAGTAGGGATACGCAGTATTTT	CAWSRDTQYF
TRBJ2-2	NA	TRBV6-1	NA	TGTGCCAGCAAGGAGACTATGAACACCGGGGAGCTGTTTTTT	CASKETMNTGELFF
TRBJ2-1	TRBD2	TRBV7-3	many	TGTGCCAGCAGCTTAATGGGTAGCGGGGCCTACAATGAGCAGTTCTTC	CASSLMGSGAYNEQFF
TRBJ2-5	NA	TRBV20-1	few	TGCAGTGCCCCCTATCGCGGGGTGGAGACCCAGTACTTC	CSAPYRGVETQYF
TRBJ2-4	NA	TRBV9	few	TGTGCCAGCAGCGTAATGTCCCGGCCGGAGGGGAACATTCAGTACTTC	CASSVMSRPEGNIQYF
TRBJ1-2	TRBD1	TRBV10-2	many	TGTGCCAGCAGTCGGGACAGTATCTATGGCTACACCTTC	CASSRDSIYGYTF
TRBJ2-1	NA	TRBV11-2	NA	TGTGCCAGCAGCTCGACAGGACGGGGGTTTGGGCAGTTCTTC	CASSSTGRGFGQFF
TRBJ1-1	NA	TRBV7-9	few	TGTGCCAGCAGACGACTCCTCTCGGACACTGAAGCTTTCTTT	CASRRLLSDTEAFF
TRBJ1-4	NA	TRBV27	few	TGTGCCAGCAGATTATCACAGGCAACTAATGAAAAACTGTTTTTT	CASRLSQATNEKLFF
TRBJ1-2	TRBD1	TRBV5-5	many	TGTGCCAGCAGCTGGGACAGTGCTAACTATGGCTACACCTTC	CASSWDSANYGYTF